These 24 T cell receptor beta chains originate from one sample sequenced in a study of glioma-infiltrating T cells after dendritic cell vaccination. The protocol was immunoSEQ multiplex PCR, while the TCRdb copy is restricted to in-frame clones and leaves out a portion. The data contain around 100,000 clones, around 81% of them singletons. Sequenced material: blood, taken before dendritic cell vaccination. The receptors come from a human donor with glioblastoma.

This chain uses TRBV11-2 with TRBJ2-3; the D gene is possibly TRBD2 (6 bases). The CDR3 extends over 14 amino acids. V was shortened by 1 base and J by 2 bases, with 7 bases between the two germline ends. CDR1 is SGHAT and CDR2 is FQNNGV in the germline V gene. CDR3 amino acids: CASSLGGDTDTQYF. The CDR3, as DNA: TGTGCCAGCAGCTTAGGCGGGGACACAGATACGCAGTATTTT.

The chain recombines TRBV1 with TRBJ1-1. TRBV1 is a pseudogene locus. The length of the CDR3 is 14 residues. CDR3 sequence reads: CTSSLSQPNTEAFF. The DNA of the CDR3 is TGCACCAGCAGCCTTAGCCAGCCGAACACTGAAGCTTTCTTT.

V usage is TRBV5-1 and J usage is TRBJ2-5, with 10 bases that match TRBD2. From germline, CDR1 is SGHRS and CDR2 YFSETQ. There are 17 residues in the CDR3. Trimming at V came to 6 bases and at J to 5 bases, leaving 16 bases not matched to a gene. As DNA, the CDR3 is TGCGCCAGCACCCCCGGAGTAGCGGGGGGTCCAGGGGAGACCCAGTACTTC. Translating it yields CASTPGVAGGPGETQYF.

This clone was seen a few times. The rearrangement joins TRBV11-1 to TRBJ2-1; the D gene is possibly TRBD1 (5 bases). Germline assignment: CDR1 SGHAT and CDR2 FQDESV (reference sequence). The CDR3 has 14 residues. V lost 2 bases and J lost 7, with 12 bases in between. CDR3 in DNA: TGTGCCAGCAGCTTATACGGCAGGGCGAATGAGCAGTTCTTC. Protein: CASSLYGRANEQFF.

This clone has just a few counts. The CDR3 sequence is CASRGGSYEQYF. The CDR3 DNA follows: TGTGCCAGCCGAGGCGGATCCTACGAGCAGTACTTC. The V call is TRBV6-1, the J call TRBJ2-7, with D uncertain. CDR1 is MNHNS, CDR2 SASEGT, per germline. This CDR3 is built from 12 residues. V was pared by 8 bases and J by 1 base, with 9 bases between.

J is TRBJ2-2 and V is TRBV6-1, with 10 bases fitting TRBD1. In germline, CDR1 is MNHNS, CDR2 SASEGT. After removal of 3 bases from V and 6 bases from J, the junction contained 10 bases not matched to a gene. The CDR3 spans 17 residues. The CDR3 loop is CASSDLGTGAFSGELFF. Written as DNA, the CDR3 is TGTGCCAGCAGTGACCTAGGGACAGGGGCTTTTTCCGGGGAGCTGTTTTTT.

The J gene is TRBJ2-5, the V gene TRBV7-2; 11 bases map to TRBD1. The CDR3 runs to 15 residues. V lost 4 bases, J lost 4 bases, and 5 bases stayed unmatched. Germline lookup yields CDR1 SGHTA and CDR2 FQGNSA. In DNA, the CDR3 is TGTGCCAGCAGCTCCCCGGGACAGGGGGGAGAGACCCAGTACTTC. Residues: CASSSPGQGGETQYF. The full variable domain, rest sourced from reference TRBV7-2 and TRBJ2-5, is GAGVSQSPSNKVTEKGKDVELRCDPISGHTALYWYRQSLGQGLEFLIYFQGNSAPDKSGLPSDRFSAERTGGSVSTLTIQRTQQEDSAVYLCASSSPGQGGETQYFGPGTRLLVL.

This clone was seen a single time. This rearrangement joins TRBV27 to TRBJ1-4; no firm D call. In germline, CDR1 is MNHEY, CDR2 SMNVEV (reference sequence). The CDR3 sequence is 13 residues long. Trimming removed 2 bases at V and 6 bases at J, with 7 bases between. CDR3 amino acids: CASSLRTDEKLFF. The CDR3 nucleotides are TGTGCCAGCAGTTTAAGGACTGATGAAAAACTGTTTTTT.

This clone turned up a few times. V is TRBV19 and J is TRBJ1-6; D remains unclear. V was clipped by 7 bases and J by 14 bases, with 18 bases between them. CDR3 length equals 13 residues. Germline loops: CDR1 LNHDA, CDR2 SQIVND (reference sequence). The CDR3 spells CASTNPAVGTLHF. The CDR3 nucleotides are TGTGCCAGTACCAACCCCGCGGTAGGAACCCTCCACTTT.

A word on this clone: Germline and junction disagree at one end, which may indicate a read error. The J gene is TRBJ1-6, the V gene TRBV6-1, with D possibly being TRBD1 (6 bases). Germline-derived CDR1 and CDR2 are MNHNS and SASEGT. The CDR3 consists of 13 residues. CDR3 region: CAGSEQGNSPLHF. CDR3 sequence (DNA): TGTGCCGGCAGTGAGCAGGGGAATTCACCCCTCCACTTT.

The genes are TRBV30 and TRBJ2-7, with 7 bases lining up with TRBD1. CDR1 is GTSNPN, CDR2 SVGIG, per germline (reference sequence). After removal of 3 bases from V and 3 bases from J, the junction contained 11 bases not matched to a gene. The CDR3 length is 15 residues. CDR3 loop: CAWRDTGVRNYEQYF. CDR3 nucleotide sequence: TGTGCCTGGAGGGACACAGGGGTGCGGAACTACGAGCAGTACTTC.

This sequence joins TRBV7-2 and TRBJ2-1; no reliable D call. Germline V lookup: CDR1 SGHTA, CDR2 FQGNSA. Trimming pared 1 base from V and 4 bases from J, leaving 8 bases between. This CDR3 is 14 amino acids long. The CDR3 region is CASSLGVTYNEQFF. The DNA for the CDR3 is TGTGCCAGCAGCTTAGGGGTGACTTACAATGAGCAGTTCTTC.

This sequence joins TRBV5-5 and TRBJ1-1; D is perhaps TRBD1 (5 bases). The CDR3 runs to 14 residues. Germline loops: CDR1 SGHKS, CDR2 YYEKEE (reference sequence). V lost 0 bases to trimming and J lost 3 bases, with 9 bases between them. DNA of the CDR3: TGTGCCAGCAGCTTGGGCAGGGAAGACACTGAAGCTTTCTTT. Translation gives CASSLGREDTEAFF.

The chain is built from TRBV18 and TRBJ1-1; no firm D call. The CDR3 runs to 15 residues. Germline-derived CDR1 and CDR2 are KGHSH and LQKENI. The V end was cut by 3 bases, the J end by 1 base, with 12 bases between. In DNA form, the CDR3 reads TGTGCCAGCTCACCGACTACGGAAGAGAACACTGAAGCTTTCTTT. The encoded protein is CASSPTTEENTEAFF.

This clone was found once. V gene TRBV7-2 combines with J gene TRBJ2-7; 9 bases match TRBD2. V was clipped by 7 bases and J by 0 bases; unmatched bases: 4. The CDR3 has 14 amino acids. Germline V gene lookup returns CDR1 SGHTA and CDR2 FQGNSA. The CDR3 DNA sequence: TGTGCCAGCATGCTAGCGGGGCGCTCCTACGAGCAGTACTTC. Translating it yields CASMLAGRSYEQYF.

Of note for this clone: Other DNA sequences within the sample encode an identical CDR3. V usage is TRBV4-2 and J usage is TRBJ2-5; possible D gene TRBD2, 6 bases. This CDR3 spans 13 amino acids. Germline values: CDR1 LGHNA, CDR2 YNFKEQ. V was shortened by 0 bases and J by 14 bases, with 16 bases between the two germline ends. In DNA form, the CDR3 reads TGTGCCAGCAGCCAAGATTTGGGGACTGCCGCCTACTTC. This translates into CASSQDLGTAAYF.

CDR3 nucleotide sequence: TGTGCCAGCAGCCCCATTCCCACAGATACGCAGTATTTT. It codes for CASSPIPTDTQYF. This chain connects TRBV6-5 to TRBJ2-3; unclear D gene. V gave up 6 bases and J gave up 2 bases, with 9 bases separating them. The CDR3 contains 13 residues. Germline CDR1 reads MNHEY; CDR2 reads SVGAGI.

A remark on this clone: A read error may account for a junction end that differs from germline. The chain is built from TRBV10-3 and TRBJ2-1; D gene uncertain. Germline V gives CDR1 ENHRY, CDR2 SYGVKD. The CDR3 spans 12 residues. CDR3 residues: CATSGADNEQFF. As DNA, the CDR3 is TGTGCCACCAGTGGAGCCGACAATGAGCAGTTCTTC.

The CDR3 loop reads CASSLGGDEQYF. The CDR3 nucleotides read TGTGCCAGCAGCTTAGGAGGAGACGAGCAGTACTTC. The chain links TRBV7-6 to TRBJ2-7; D is undetermined. V was shortened by 1 base and J by 5 bases, with 6 bases between the two germline ends. The CDR3 is 12 amino acids. The V gene's germline CDR1 is SGHVS and CDR2 FNYEAQ.

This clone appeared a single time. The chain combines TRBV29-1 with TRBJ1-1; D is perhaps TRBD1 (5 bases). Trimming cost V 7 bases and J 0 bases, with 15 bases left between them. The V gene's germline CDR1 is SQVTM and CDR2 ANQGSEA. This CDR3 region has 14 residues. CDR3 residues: CSASTVPMNTEAFF. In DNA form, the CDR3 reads TGCAGCGCCTCGACAGTACCCATGAACACTGAAGCTTTCTTT.

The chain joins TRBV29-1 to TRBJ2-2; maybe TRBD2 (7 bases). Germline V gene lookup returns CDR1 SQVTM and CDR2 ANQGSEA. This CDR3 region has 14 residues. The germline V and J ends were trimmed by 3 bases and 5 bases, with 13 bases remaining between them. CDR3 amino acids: CSVDEGGRTGELFF. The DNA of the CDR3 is TGCAGCGTTGACGAGGGGGGGCGTACCGGGGAGCTGTTTTTT.

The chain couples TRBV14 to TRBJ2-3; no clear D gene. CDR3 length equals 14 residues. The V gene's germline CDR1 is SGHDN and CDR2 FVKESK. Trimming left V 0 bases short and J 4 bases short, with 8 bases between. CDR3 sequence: CASSQDSTADTQYF. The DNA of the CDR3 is TGTGCCAGCAGCCAAGATAGTACGGCAGATACGCAGTATTTT.

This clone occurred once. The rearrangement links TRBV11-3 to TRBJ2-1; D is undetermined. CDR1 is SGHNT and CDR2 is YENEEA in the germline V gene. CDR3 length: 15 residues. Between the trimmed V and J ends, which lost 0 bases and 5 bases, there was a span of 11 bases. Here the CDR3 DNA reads TGTGCCAGCAGCTTAGATCGAGGTCTTAACAATGAGCAGTTCTTC. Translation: CASSLDRGLNNEQFF.

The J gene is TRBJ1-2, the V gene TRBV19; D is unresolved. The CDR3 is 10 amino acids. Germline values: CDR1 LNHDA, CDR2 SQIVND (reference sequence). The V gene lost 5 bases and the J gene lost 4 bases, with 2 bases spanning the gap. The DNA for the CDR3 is TGTGCCAGTAGTCTCTATGGCTACACCTTC. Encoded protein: CASSLYGYTF.